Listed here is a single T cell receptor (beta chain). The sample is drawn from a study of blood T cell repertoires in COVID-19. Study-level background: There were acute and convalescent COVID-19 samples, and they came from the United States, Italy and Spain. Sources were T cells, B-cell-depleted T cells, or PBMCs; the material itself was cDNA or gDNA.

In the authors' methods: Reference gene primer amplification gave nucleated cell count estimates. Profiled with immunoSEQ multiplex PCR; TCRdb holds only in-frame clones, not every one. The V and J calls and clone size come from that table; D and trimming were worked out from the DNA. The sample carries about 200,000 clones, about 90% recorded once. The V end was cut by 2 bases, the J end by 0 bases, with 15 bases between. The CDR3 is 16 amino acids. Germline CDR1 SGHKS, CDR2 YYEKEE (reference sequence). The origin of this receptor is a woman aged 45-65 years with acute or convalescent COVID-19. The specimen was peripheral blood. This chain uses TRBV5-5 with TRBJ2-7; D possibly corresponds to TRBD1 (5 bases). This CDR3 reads CASSFPRTPSSYEQYF. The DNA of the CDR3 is TGTGCCAGCAGCTTCCCACGGACACCGAGCTCCTACGAGCAGTACTTC.